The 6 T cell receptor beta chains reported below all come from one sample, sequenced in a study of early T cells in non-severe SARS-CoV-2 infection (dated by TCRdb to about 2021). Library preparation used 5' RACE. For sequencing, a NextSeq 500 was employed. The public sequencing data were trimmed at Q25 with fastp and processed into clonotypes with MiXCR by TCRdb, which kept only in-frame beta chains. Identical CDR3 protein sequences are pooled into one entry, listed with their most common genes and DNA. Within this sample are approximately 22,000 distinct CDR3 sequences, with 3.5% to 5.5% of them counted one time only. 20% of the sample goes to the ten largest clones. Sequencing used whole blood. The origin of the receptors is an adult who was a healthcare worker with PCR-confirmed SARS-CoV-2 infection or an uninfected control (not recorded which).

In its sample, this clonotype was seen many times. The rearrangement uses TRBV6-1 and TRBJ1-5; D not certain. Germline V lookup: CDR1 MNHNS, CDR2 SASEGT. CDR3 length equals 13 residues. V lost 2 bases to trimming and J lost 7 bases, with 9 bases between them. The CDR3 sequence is CASSEPPEQPQHF. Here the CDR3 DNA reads TGTGCCAGCAGTGAACCCCCAGAACAGCCCCAGCATTTT.

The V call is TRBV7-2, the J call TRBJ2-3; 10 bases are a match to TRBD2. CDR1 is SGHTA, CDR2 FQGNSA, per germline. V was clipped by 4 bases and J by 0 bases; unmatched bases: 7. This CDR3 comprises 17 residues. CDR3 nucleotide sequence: TGTGCCAGCAGCTCCCGACTAGCGGGCCCAAGCACAGATACGCAGTATTTT. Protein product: CASSSRLAGPSTDTQYF. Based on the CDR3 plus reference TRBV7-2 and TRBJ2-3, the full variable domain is GAGVSQSPSNKVTEKGKDVELRCDPISGHTALYWYRQSLGQGLEFLIYFQGNSAPDKSGLPSDRFSAERTGGSVSTLTIQRTQQEDSAVYLCASSSRLAGPSTDTQYFGPGTRLTVL.

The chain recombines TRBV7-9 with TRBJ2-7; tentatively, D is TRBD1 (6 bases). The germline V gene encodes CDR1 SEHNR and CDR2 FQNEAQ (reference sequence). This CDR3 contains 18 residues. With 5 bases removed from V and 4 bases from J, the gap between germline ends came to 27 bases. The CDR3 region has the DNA TGTGCCAGCAGCAATGGCCCAGGGGCAGGCAAGACCTGGTACGAGCAGTACTTC. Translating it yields CASSNGPGAGKTWYEQYF.

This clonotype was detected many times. CDR3 DNA: TGTGCCATCAGTGATAAGCGGGGTACTAGCACAGATACGCAGTATTTT. Translation: CAISDKRGTSTDTQYF. The genes are TRBV10-3 and TRBJ2-3; 7 bases agree with TRBD2. Germline V gives CDR1 ENHRY, CDR2 SYGVKD. This CDR3 contains 16 residues. The V segment lost 3 bases and the J segment 0 bases; nucleotides outside the gene matches: 6.

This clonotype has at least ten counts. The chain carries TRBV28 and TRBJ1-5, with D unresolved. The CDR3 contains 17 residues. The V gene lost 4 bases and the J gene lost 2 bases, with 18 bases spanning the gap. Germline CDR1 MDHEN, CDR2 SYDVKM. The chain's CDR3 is CASSSPVLPRGNQPQHF. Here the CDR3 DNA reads TGTGCCAGCAGTTCCCCCGTTTTACCCCGGGGCAATCAGCCCCAGCATTTT. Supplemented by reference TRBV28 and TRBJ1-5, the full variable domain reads DVKVTQSSRYLVKRTGEKVFLECVQDMDHENMFWYRQDPGLGLRLIYFSYDVKMKEKGDIPEGYSVSREKKERFSLILESASTNQTSMYLCASSSPVLPRGNQPQHFGDGTRLSIL.

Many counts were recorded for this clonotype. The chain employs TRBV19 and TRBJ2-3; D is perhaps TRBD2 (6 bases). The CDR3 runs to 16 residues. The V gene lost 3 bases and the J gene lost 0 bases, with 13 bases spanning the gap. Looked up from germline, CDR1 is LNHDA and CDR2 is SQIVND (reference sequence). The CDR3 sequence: CASSMIGDFSTDTQYF. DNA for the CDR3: TGTGCCAGTAGTATGATTGGGGACTTCAGCACAGATACGCAGTATTTT.